The T cell receptor beta chain under discussion was sequenced for a study of regulatory T cells in long-lasting Graves disease. This clonotype was seen only a few times. Its antigen is undetermined. Germline values: CDR1 LNHDA, CDR2 SQIVND (reference sequence). This CDR3 spans 12 amino acids. V gave up 5 bases and J gave up 4 bases, with 8 bases separating them. Broader study findings: Having only a small sample size may have limited accuracy. Persistent-disease Graves' patients showed less TCR diversity than new cases.

To make TCR beta libraries, researchers used iRepertoire HTBI primers and Arm-PCR of CDR3 regions. MiXCR, run by TCRdb on the multiplex PCR reads, gives a single entry per CDR3 protein. The sample carries 420,000 or so distinct CDR3 sequences, about a quarter recorded once. Time point indicated: persistent/refractory GD, antithyroid drugs over 5 years with positive TRAb. The TCR library was prepared using RNA isolated from PBMCs. The clonotype comes from a female donor with Graves disease. The material was peripheral blood mononuclear cells (PBMCs), obtained when the disease was refractory, from a patient treated with antithyroid drugs. The chain links TRBV19 to TRBJ1-2; the D is unclear. CDR3 region: CASSEDRYGYTF. CDR3 in DNA: TGTGCCAGTAGTGAGGACCGCTATGGCTACACCTTC.